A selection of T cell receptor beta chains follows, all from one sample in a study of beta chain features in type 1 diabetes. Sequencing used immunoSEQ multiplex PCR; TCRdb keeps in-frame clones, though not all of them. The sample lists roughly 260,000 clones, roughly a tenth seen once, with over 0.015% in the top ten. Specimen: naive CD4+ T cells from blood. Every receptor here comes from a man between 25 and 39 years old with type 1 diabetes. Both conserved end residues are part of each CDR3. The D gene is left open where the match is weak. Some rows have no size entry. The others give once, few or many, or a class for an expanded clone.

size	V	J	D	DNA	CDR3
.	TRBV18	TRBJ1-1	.	TGTGCCAGCTCCCCCCGGGATGGGGACACTGAAGCTTTCTTT	CASSPRDGDTEAFF
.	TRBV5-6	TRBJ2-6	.	TGTGCCAGCAGTCAGTCCTCCGTCCTGACTTTC	CASSQSSVLTF
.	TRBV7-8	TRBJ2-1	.	TGTGCCAGCAGCCCGCGTAGGGGCCATGAGCAGTTCTTC	CASSPRRGHEQFF
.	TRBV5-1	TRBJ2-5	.	TGCGCCAGCAGCCCTGCCGGGAGTCACCAAGAGACCCAGTACTTC	CASSPAGSHQETQYF
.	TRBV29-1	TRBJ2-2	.	TGCAGCGTTGCGGACATGGGCAACACCGGGGAGCTGTTTTTT	CSVADMGNTGELFF
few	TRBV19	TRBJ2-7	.	TGTGCCAGATCCTGTCCCGGCGGGGCCTACGAGCAGTACTTC	CARSCPGGAYEQYF
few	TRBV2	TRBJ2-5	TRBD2	TGTGCCAGCACTCGACTAGCTTGGGAGACCCAGTACTTC	CASTRLAWETQYF
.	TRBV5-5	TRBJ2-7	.	TGTGCCAGCAGCTTGGCCTTTTCCTACGAGCAGTACTTC	CASSLAFSYEQYF
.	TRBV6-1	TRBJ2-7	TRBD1	TGTGCCAGCAGTGCGCTGGGGACAGGGGCCTACGAGCAGTACTTC	CASSALGTGAYEQYF
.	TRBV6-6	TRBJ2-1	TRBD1	TGTGCCAGCAGTCCCCCGGGACAGGGTTTAAATGAGCAGTTCTTC	CASSPPGQGLNEQFF
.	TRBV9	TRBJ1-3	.	TGTGCCAGCAGCCCCCGACCCGGGGACACCATATATTTT	CASSPRPGDTIYF
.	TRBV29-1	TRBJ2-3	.	TGCAGCGCGCAGGAAGATACGCAGTATTTT	CSAQEDTQYF
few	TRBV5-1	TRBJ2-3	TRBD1	TGCGCCAGCAGCAGGGGACAGAACACAGATACGCAGTATTTT	CASSRGQNTDTQYF
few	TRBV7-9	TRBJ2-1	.	TGTGCCAGCAGCTTAGCCGAGTGGAATGAGCAGTTCTTC	CASSLAEWNEQFF
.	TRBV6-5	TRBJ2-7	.	TGTGCCAGCAGTTACTCGAGACTCAGCTACGAGCAGTACTTC	CASSYSRLSYEQYF
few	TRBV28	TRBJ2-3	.	TGTGCCAGCAGTTCGGAGACTAGGGATCACACAGATACGCAGTATTTT	CASSSETRDHTDTQYF
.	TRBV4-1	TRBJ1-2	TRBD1	TGCGCCAGCAGCCCAGCGAGCGGACAGGGGGCTGTCTATGGCTACACCTTC	CASSPASGQGAVYGYTF
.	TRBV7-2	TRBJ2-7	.	TGTGCCAGCAGGGAAGGCACAGACTACGAGCAGTACTTC	CASREGTDYEQYF
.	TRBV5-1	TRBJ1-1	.	TGCGCCAGCAGCCGCCGAGGGGGTCGCGGTGAAGCTTTCTTT	CASSRRGGRGEAFF
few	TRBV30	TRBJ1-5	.	TGTGCCTGGAGTGTACTGGCTTTAGGGAGGCCCCAGCATTTT	CAWSVLALGRPQHF